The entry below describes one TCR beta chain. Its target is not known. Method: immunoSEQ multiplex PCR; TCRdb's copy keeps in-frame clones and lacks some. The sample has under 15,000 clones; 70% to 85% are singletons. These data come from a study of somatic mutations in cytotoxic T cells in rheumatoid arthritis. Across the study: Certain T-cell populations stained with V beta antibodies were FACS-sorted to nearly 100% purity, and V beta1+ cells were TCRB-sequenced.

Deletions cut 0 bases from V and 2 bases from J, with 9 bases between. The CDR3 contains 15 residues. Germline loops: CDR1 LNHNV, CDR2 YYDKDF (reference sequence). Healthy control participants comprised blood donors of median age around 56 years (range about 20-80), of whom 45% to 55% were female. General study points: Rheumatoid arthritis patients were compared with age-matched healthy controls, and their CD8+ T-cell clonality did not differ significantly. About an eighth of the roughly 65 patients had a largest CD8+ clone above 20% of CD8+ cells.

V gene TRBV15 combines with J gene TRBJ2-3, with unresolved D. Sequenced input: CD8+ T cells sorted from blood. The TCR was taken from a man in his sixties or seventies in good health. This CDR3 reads CATSRDSEATDTQYF. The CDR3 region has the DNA TGTGCCACCAGCAGAGATTCGGAAGCCACAGATACGCAGTATTTT. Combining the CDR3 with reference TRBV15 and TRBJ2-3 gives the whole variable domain DAMVIQNPRYQVTQFGKPVTLSCSQTLNHNVMYWYQQKSSQAPKLLFHYYDKDFNNEADTPDNFQSRRPNTSFCFLDIRSPGLGDTAMYLCATSRDSEATDTQYFGPGTRLTVL.